This is a list of T cell receptor beta chains from one sample in a study of blood T cell repertoires in COVID-19. The assay was immunoSEQ multiplex PCR, and TCRdb's table has in-frame clones only and misses some. This sample has under 350,000 clones, with approximately 87% found just once. Material for sequencing was peripheral blood. These receptors came from a man between 60 and 70 years old who had recovered from COVID-19. Both conserved end residues are part of each CDR3. The D gene is left open where the match is weak. The size field is filled for only some rows; it gives once, few, many or a size class.

CASRDGTGGHEQYF	TGTGCCAGTAGAGATGGGACAGGGGGCCACGAGCAGTACTTC	-	TRBJ2-7	TRBV19	TRBD1
CASSGGGGGGNTEAFF	TGCGCCAGCAGTGGTGGAGGGGGAGGGGGGAACACTGAAGCTTTCTTT	few	TRBJ1-1	TRBV10-2	-
CASRTTSGPTDTQYF	TGTGCCAGTAGGACGACTAGCGGCCCAACAGATACGCAGTATTTT	-	TRBJ2-3	TRBV19	TRBD2
CASTFSGRLADTQYF	TGCGCCAGCACCTTTAGCGGGAGGTTGGCAGATACGCAGTATTTT	-	TRBJ2-3	TRBV5-1	TRBD2
CASSLSGADYNEQFF	TGTGCCAGCAGCCTTAGCGGGGCCGACTACAATGAGCAGTTCTTC	-	TRBJ2-1	TRBV6-5	TRBD2
CAGRQANTGELFF	TGTGCCGGACGACAGGCGAACACCGGGGAGCTGTTTTTT	-	TRBJ2-2	TRBV30	-
CASSSMRGMGYEQYF	TGTGCCAGCAGTTCCATGCGGGGGATGGGCTACGAGCAGTACTTC	-	TRBJ2-7	TRBV27	TRBD2
CASSGDDRGKSNQPQHF	TGTGCCAGCAGTGGGGACGACAGGGGGAAAAGCAATCAGCCCCAGCATTTT	-	TRBJ1-5	TRBV6-1	TRBD1
CASKQGPGELFF	TGTGCCAGCAAACAGGGTCCCGGGGAGCTGTTTTTT	-	TRBJ2-2	TRBV2	-
CAWRVGGSGYGYTF	TGTGCCTGGAGAGTCGGGGGATCGGGCTATGGCTACACCTTC	-	TRBJ1-2	TRBV30	-
CASRETGGNYGYTF	TGTGCCAGTAGGGAAACAGGGGGGAACTATGGCTACACCTTC	once	TRBJ1-2	TRBV19	TRBD1
CASRDREAGANVLTF	TGTGCCAGTAGAGACAGGGAAGCTGGGGCCAACGTCCTGACTTTC	-	TRBJ2-6	TRBV19	TRBD1
CASSLGSGWEQYF	TGTGCCAGCAGCTTAGGGTCAGGGTGGGAGCAGTACTTC	-	TRBJ2-7	TRBV7-9	-
CASSLSVGALETQYF	TGTGCCAGCAGCTTATCGGTTGGGGCATTAGAGACCCAGTACTTC	once	TRBJ2-5	TRBV7-2	-
CSVEGGLSSYNEQFF	TGCAGCGTTGAGGGGGGACTAAGCTCCTACAATGAGCAGTTCTTC	-	TRBJ2-1	TRBV29-1	TRBD2
CASSLGGARETQYF	TGTGCCAGCAGCCTCGGGGGGGCCAGGGAGACCCAGTACTTC	-	TRBJ2-5	TRBV7-2	TRBD2
CATSETGTGLNEQFF	TGTGCCACCAGCGAGACCGGGACAGGGTTAAATGAGCAGTTCTTC	-	TRBJ2-1	TRBV24-1	TRBD1
CASSLWTSPQETQYF	TGCGCCAGCAGCCTATGGACTAGCCCCCAAGAGACCCAGTACTTC	-	TRBJ2-5	TRBV5-1	TRBD2
CASDDRVGNTIYF	TGTGCCAGTGATGACAGGGTTGGAAACACCATATATTTT	-	TRBJ1-3	TRBV19	TRBD1
CASSGGLWGELFF	TGCGCCAGCAGTGGAGGGCTTTGGGGGGAGCTGTTTTTT	-	TRBJ2-2	TRBV10-2	-
CASRSGGRGRNTEAFF	TGTGCCAGTAGATCGGGGGGGCGAGGAAGGAACACTGAAGCTTTCTTT	-	TRBJ1-1	TRBV19	-
CASSLWGQGNTEAFF	TGTGCCAGCAGCCTTTGGGGACAGGGGAACACTGAAGCTTTCTTT	-	TRBJ1-1	TRBV14	TRBD1
CASSYSSGRGIEAFF	TGTGCCAGCAGTTACTCTTCGGGCAGGGGGATTGAAGCTTTCTTT	-	TRBJ1-1	TRBV6-5	TRBD1
CASRSGQGSQETQYF	TGTGCCAGCAGGTCCGGACAGGGGAGTCAAGAGACCCAGTACTTC	-	TRBJ2-5	TRBV11-1	TRBD1
CASSTRLASRETQYF	TGTGCCAGCAGCACCCGACTAGCCTCCCGGGAGACCCAGTACTTC	-	TRBJ2-5	TRBV13	TRBD2
CASTIDRVYGYTF	TGTGCCAGCACCATCGACAGGGTCTATGGCTACACCTTC	few	TRBJ1-2	TRBV28	TRBD1
CASSQTGTGVEKLFF	TGCGCCAGCAGCCAAACCGGGACAGGGGTAGAAAAACTGTTTTTT	-	TRBJ1-4	TRBV4-1	TRBD1
CASSPGQGRTEAFF	TGCGCCAGCAGCCCCGGACAGGGTCGCACTGAAGCTTTCTTT	-	TRBJ1-1	TRBV5-1	TRBD1
CASRYRNTLTGELFF	TGTGCCAGCAGATATCGAAACACCCTCACCGGGGAGCTGTTTTTT	-	TRBJ2-2	TRBV28	-
CASSRDRGNTGELFF	TGTGCCAGTAGTAGGGACAGGGGAAACACCGGGGAGCTGTTTTTT	-	TRBJ2-2	TRBV19	TRBD1
CASSYRGRGIDGYTF	TGTGCCAGCAGCTACAGGGGGCGCGGGATTGATGGCTACACCTTC	few	TRBJ1-2	TRBV11-2	TRBD1
CASSTSGGAGEQFF	TGTGCCAGCAGTACTAGCGGGGGGGCCGGTGAGCAGTTCTTC	-	TRBJ2-1	TRBV2	TRBD2